The sequence of this T cell receptor (beta chain) was determined in a study of early T cells in non-severe SARS-CoV-2 infection. TCRdb recomputed calls from the 5' RACE reads with MiXCR, one row per CDR3 protein. Of roughly 51,000 distinct CDR3 sequences in the sample, about 6.2% are singletons; the top ten hold about 3.9%. This CDR3 contains 15 residues. CDR1 is KGHSH and CDR2 is LQKENI in the germline V gene. Trimming shortened V by 3 bases and J by 1 base, and 12 bases separated the two germline ends. This clonotype has a handful of counts. The sample consisted of whole blood. This chain joins TRBV18 and TRBJ1-1; D remains ambiguous. This clonotype was sampled from an adult who was a healthcare worker with PCR-confirmed SARS-CoV-2 infection or an uninfected control (not recorded which). The CDR3 is CASSPVLRENTEAFF. CDR3 bases: TGTGCCAGCTCACCGGTTCTGCGGGAGAACACTGAAGCTTTCTTT.